This TCR beta chain was profiled in a study of blood T cells in healthy people across ages (dated by TCRdb to the mid-2010s). Notes on the research overall: In model experiments, roughly one uniquely barcoded TCR beta cDNA molecule per two T cells was captured by template switching. To avoid experimental bias, donors of different ages were randomly spread across the sequencing lanes. The study measured age-related changes in TCR beta repertoire diversity using deep sequencing normalized with unique cDNA molecular identifiers. Four age groups were formed from the donors: young (average approximately 15 years), middle-aged (approximately 40), aged (62) and long-lived (about 75). Two additional independent replicas of 1 million unique cDNA reads from the same blood draw were analyzed for two donors (one aged 18 to 29 and one aged 80 or older).

As regards this clonotype: The antigen this receptor binds is unknown. No qualities accompany the bases; no much larger clone lies one base away.

What the authors observed across the whole study: As age increased, observed TCR beta diversity per million T cells dropped in a roughly linear way, and a significant reduction was already evident by age 40. Compared with the aged group, more naive CD4+ T cells, fewer expanded clones and increased TCR diversity were shown by the long-lived group, suggesting age selection. Observed TCR beta diversity correlated strongly with the percentage of naive T cells measured by flow cytometry. Since profiling was done on bulk unsorted PBMCs, naive and antigen-experienced compartments could not be conclusively compared. Donor CMV infection status was unknown, potentially confounding age-related changes in expanded clonotypes. Estimates of total diversity based on one million sequenced T cells were regarded as lower bounds and as underestimates.

The 39 donors, aged 6 to 90 years, were systemically healthy Caucasian individuals from Russia. Each donor gave 8 to 10 milliliters of peripheral blood, drawn into EDTA-treated Vacutainer tubes. Ficoll-Paque density-gradient centrifugation was used to isolate PBMCs, with at least 7 million obtained per sample. Trizol reagent was used to extract total RNA from PBMCs, with at least 5.5 micrograms per sample. Naive CD45RAhigh/CD27high T cell percentages were measured by flow cytometry on a PBMC aliquot from every donor. V lost 7 bases and J lost 4 bases; the stretch between them is 15 bases long. Measured from the cysteine to the phenylalanine, the CDR3 is 15 residues long. Only CDR3 DNA is held: 45 bases, read in frame from base 1. Looking up the germline V gene yields CDR1 SGHRS and CDR2 YFSETQ. To prepare the library, 5' RACE was applied. The run used an Illumina HiSeq 2500. A second PCR of about 6 to 11 cycles was performed with a sample-barcoded 5' primer and a J-beta primer mix. Each TCR beta cDNA molecule received a unique molecular identifier from a template-switch 5' adaptor carrying 12 random nucleotides. Each sample yielded at least 3 million CDR3-containing paired-end reads. First-strand cDNA synthesis was performed from all RNA using the Mint cDNA synthesis kit, with priming by a TRBC-specific oligonucleotide. Following uracil-DNA glycosylase treatment, all cDNA underwent a first 18-cycle PCR with the universal primers M1SS and BC2_uni_R. In the paper's pipeline: Each sample was normalized by randomly selecting 1 million high-quality reads, each carrying a distinct molecular identifier. Instead of being binned into consensus sequences, reads with shared molecular identifiers were discarded. MiTCR, set to a Q25 quality threshold and the strictest error-elimination algorithm, was used for CDR3 identification, clonotype clustering and error correction. Lower-bound total TCR beta diversity was estimated with a nonparametric unseen species model using Euler transformation. TCRdb's own reprocessing of the public reads used fastp at Q25 and MiXCR and kept productive beta chains. Rows with one shared CDR3 protein collapse into an entry with the most common genes and DNA. The V and J calls, along with clone size, are taken from TCRdb and not from the paper's own processing. The sample table lists 1.5 million to 2 million distinct CDR3 sequences, roughly 30% of them with a count of one. The ten largest account for 6.5% to 8.5% of the sample.

The receptor's source is a woman aged 25 to 39 in good health. The V and J segments used are TRBV5-1 and TRBJ1-6; the D gene assignment is ambiguous. The sample was blood. The CDR3 region has the sequence CASCSRTAYNSPLHF. The DNA is as follows: TGCGCCAGCTGCTCCAGGACGGCGTATAATTCACCCCTCCACTTT.